The text below deals with one T cell receptor (beta chain). What it binds is not known. Assay used: immunoSEQ multiplex PCR; TCRdb lists only in-frame clones, some missing. Of more than 85,000 clones in the sample, about four fifths were seen once. This CDR3 is built from 17 residues. Per the germline V gene, CDR1 is SGHTA and CDR2 is FQGNSA. The J segment lost 4 bases and the V segment lost 2 bases, leaving 5 bases of the junction unmatched. The record originates from a study of OX40 agonist ivuxolimab in advanced cancers. Study-wide findings and caveats: More expanded clones were seen, on average, in CD8+ T cells than in CD4+.

The sample consisted of CD4+ or CD8+ T cells sorted from blood, taken in a trial of the OX40 agonist ivuxolimab. The chain is built from TRBV7-2 and TRBJ2-6; 10 bases are shared with TRBD1. This receptor was taken from an adult with an advanced solid tumor such as melanoma, head and neck, liver or kidney cancer. CDR3 loop: CASSLRQGAQGANVLTF. In DNA, the CDR3 is TGTGCCAGCAGCTTAAGACAGGGGGCGCAAGGGGCCAACGTCCTGACTTTC.